This T cell receptor beta chain appears in the sequencing data of a study of T cell responses to AZD1222 COVID-19 vaccine. The junction had 5 bases not matched to a gene; V was cut back by 3 bases and J by 4 bases. CDR1 and CDR2 from the germline V gene are MDHEN and SYDVKM. The CDR3 runs to 15 residues. Using immunoSEQ multiplex PCR, the repertoire was profiled, and TCRdb retains in-frame clones only, with some absent. The table has just under 95,000 clones, approximately 90% seen once. The source is an adult in good health. Sequencing used peripheral blood, obtained on day 0 of AZD1222 vaccination. The chain is built from TRBV28 and TRBJ2-1; 8 nucleotides match TRBD2. CDR3 region: CASSFTSGGYNEQFF. In DNA, the CDR3 is TGTGCCAGCAGTTTTACCAGCGGGGGATACAATGAGCAGTTCTTC. Using reference TRBV28 and TRBJ2-1 for the parts outside the CDR3, the full variable domain is DVKVTQSSRYLVKRTGEKVFLECVQDMDHENMFWYRQDPGLGLRLIYFSYDVKMKEKGDIPEGYSVSREKKERFSLILESASTNQTSMYLCASSFTSGGYNEQFFGPGTRLTVL.